The rows below give T cell receptor beta chains drawn from one sample of a study of T cell responses to AZD1222 COVID-19 vaccine. Measured with immunoSEQ multiplex PCR; TCRdb has only the in-frame clones, and not every one. The sample carries roughly 140,000 clones, more than 90% recorded once. The input for sequencing was peripheral blood, taken on day 0 of AZD1222 vaccination. The source of these receptors is an adult in good health. The CDR3 runs from the conserved cysteine through the conserved F or W. A D gene is named only where the DNA matches it firmly. Size is omitted from some rows. Given values are once, few, many or a class for expanded clones.

TRBD1,17,TRBJ1-5,TRBV19,NA,CASSRDRGAVGNQPQHF,TGTGCCAGTAGCCGGGACAGGGGTGCGGTTGGCAATCAGCCCCAGCATTTT
NA,12,TRBJ2-1,TRBV9,NA,CASSVGTNEQFF,TGTGCCAGCAGCGTTGGGACGAATGAGCAGTTCTTC
NA,14,TRBJ1-1,TRBV7-9,NA,CASSLDTTASEAFF,TGTGCCAGCAGCTTGGATACGACAGCTTCTGAAGCTTTCTTT
NA,13,TRBJ2-7,TRBV13,NA,CASSLGRADEQYF,TGTGCCAGCAGCTTGGGGCGGGCCGACGAGCAGTACTTC
NA,14,TRBJ1-4,TRBV2,NA,CASSDTGVGEKLFF,TGTGCCAGCAGTGACACGGGTGTGGGGGAAAAACTGTTTTTT
TRBD2,18,TRBJ2-3,TRBV23-1,NA,CASSQRTSGREETDTQYF,TGCGCCAGCAGTCAACGGACTAGCGGGAGGGAAGAAACAGATACGCAGTATTTT
NA,12,TRBJ1-1,TRBV10-3,few,CAIAGVNTEAFF,TGTGCCATAGCGGGGGTGAACACTGAAGCTTTCTTT
NA,15,TRBJ1-6,TRBV7-8,NA,CASSPNRDLNSPLHF,TGTGCCAGCAGCCCAAACAGGGATTTGAATTCACCCCTCCACTTT
TRBD2,15,TRBJ2-7,TRBV5-4,NA,CASSLAVAGVSEQYF,TGTGCCAGCAGCTTGGCCGTAGCGGGAGTGAGCGAGCAGTACTTC
NA,13,TRBJ2-3,TRBV5-1,NA,CASSLFGEDTQYF,TGCGCCAGCAGCTTGTTCGGTGAAGATACGCAGTATTTT
NA,13,TRBJ1-2,TRBV7-2,NA,CASSSGRTYGYTF,TGTGCCAGCAGCTCGGGACGGACCTATGGCTACACCTTC
TRBD1,12,TRBJ1-2,TRBV4-2,NA,CASSQEPGGVTF,TGTGCCAGCAGCCAAGAGCCAGGGGGCGTCACCTTC
TRBD1,13,TRBJ1-2,TRBV10-1,NA,CASSEDRERGYTF,TGCGCCAGCAGTGAAGACAGGGAGCGTGGCTACACCTTC
TRBD2,16,TRBJ2-7,TRBV5-1,NA,CASSLGLAGGDYEQYF,TGCGCCAGCAGCCTGGGCTTAGCGGGAGGGGACTACGAGCAGTACTTC
NA,16,TRBJ2-5,TRBV5-4,NA,CASSPSLGEWQETQYF,TGTGCCAGCAGTCCCTCCCTAGGAGAGTGGCAAGAGACCCAGTACTTC
TRBD2,16,TRBJ2-1,TRBV2,NA,CASSQSWSGRLHEQFF,TGTGCCAGCAGTCAAAGCTGGAGCGGGAGGCTCCATGAGCAGTTCTTC
TRBD1,14,TRBJ1-4,TRBV12-5,NA,CASGPGGGLGKLFF,TGTGCTAGTGGCCCAGGGGGGGGTCTTGGAAAACTGTTTTTT
TRBD1,13,TRBJ1-1,TRBV29-1,NA,CSLTRGLYTEAFF,TGCAGCCTCACCAGGGGGCTCTACACTGAAGCTTTCTTT
NA,13,TRBJ1-1,TRBV12-3/TRBV12-4,NA,CASSLNQATEAFF,TGTGCCAGCAGTTTAAACCAGGCCACTGAAGCTTTCTTT
TRBD1,13,TRBJ1-3,TRBV2,once,CASYRDRGNTIYF,TGTGCCAGCTACCGGGACAGGGGAAACACCATATATTTT
TRBD2,12,TRBJ2-7,TRBV28,NA,CASSSTGTRNNF,TGTGCCAGCAGTTCCACCGGGACTAGAAACAACTTC
NA,16,TRBJ2-3,TRBV9,NA,CASSVAGHLNTDTQYF,TGTGCCAGCAGCGTAGCTGGGCATCTTAACACAGATACGCAGTATTTT
TRBD1,16,TRBJ1-1,TRBV5-6,NA,CASSLAVGTGRTEAFF,TGTGCCAGCAGCTTGGCGGTTGGGACAGGGAGAACTGAAGCTTTCTTT
TRBD2,17,TRBJ2-5,TRBV7-9,NA,CASSRGGLAGGQETQYF,TGTGCCAGCAGCCGCGGGGGCCTAGCGGGAGGGCAAGAGACCCAGTACTTC
TRBD2,15,TRBJ2-7,TRBV4-1,NA,CASSQGGGLAAEQYF,TGCGCCAGCAGCCAGGGGGGGGGACTAGCTGCCGAGCAGTACTTC
TRBD1,15,TRBJ1-1,TRBV7-9,NA,CASSSRRGQGTEAFF,TGTGCCAGCAGCTCACGAAGGGGACAGGGCACTGAAGCTTTCTTT
NA,11,TRBJ2-3,TRBV5-5,NA,CASSSTDTQYF,TGTGCCAGCAGCTCCACAGATACGCAGTATTTT
NA,13,TRBJ1-1,TRBV5-5,NA,CASSGTEGTEAFF,TGTGCCAGCAGCGGGACCGAAGGCACTGAAGCTTTCTTT
TRBD2,20,TRBJ2-1,TRBV28,NA,CASSDPPGTAAGGRVNEQFF,TGTGCCAGCAGTGATCCCCCCGGGACAGCAGCGGGAGGCCGGGTAAATGAGCAGTTCTTC
TRBD1,15,TRBJ1-5,TRBV28,NA,CASSSTDRGRQPQHF,TGTGCCAGCAGTTCCACGGACAGGGGCCGACAGCCCCAGCATTTT
NA,14,TRBJ1-2,TRBV10-3,NA,CAISQVEANYGYTF,TGTGCCATCAGCCAAGTGGAAGCTAACTATGGCTACACCTTC